This record covers a single TCR beta chain. Its target is not known. This entry belongs to a study of T cell responses to AZD1222 COVID-19 vaccine. Notes on the study in general: Repertoire sampling happened only post peak T cell response.

This CDR3 is 11 amino acids long. V lost 8 bases, J lost 4 bases, and 8 bases lay in between. Profiling relied on immunoSEQ multiplex PCR, and the TCRdb table lists in-frame clones only, not all of them. The sample has roughly 70,000 clones, 75% to 90% seen once. Sequences were derived from peripheral blood, sampled on day 0 of AZD1222 vaccination. The source of this sequence is an adult in good health. The J gene is TRBJ1-1, the V gene TRBV12-3 or TRBV12-4; D uncertain. The CDR3 bases are TGTGCCAGCGCACGGGTCACTGAAGCTTTCTTT. Translating gives CASARVTEAFF.